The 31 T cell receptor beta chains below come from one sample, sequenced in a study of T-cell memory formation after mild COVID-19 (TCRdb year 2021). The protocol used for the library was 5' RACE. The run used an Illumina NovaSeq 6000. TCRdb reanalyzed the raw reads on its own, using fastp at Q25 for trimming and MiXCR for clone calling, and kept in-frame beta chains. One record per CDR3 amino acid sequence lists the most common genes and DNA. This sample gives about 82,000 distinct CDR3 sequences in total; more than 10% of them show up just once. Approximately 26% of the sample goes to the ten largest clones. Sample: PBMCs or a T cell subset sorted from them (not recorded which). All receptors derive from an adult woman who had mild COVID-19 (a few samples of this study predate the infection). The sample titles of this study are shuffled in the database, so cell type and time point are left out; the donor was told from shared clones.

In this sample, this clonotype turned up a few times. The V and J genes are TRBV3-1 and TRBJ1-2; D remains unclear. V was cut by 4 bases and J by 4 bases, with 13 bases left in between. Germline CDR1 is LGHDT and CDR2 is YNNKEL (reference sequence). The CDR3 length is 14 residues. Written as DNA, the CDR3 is TGTGCCAGCAGCCCCTTCGGACTGTCCTATGGCTACACCTTC. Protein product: CASSPFGLSYGYTF.

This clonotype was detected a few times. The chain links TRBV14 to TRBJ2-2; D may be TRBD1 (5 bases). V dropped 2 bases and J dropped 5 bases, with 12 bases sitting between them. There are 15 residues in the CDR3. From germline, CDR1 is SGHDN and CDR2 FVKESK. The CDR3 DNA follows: TGTGCCAGCAGCCAAATTCGCGGACAAACCGGGGAGCTGTTTTTT. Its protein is CASSQIRGQTGELFF.

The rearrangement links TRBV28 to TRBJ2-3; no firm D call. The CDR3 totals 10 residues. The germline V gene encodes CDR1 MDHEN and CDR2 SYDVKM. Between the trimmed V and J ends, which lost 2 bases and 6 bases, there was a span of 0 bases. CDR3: CASSLDTQYF. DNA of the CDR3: TGTGCCAGCAGTTTAGATACGCAGTATTTT.

The CDR3 loop is CASSHTVTPYEQYF. In DNA form, the CDR3 reads TGTGCCAGCAGCCATACAGTAACACCCTACGAGCAGTACTTC. This rearrangement joins TRBV7-9 to TRBJ2-7; D remains unclear. Trimming cost V 5 bases and J 2 bases, with 13 bases left between them. Germline CDR1 SEHNR, CDR2 FQNEAQ (reference sequence). The CDR3 covers 14 residues.

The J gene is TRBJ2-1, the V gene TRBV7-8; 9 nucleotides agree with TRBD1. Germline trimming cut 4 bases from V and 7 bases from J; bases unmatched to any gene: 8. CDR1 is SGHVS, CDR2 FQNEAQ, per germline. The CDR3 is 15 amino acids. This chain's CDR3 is CASSSPGTGKNEQFF. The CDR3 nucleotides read TGTGCCAGCAGCTCTCCCGGGACAGGGAAGAATGAGCAGTTCTTC.

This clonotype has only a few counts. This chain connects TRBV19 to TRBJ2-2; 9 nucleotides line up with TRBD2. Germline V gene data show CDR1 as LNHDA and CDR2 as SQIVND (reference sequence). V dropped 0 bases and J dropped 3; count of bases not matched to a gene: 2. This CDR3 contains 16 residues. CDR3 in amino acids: CASSIDSGRYTGELFF. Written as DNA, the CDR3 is TGTGCCAGTAGTATAGATAGCGGGAGATACACCGGGGAGCTGTTTTTT.

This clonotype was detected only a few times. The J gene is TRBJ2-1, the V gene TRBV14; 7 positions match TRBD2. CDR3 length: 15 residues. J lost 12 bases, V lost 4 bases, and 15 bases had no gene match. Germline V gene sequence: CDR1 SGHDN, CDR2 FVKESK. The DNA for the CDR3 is TGTGCCAGCAGCCCCTTTAGCGGGCACCGGGCTGTGCAGTTCTTC. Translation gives CASSPFSGHRAVQFF.

In DNA, the CDR3 is TGTGCCAGCCATACAGGGGTGGGGACTGAAGCTTTCTTT. It encodes CASHTGVGTEAFF. The chain couples TRBV7-2 to TRBJ1-1; 7 nucleotides align to TRBD1. Losses at the gene ends were 8 bases for V and 5 bases for J; bases not matched to a gene: 8. CDR1 and CDR2 from the germline V gene are SGHTA and FQGNSA. The CDR3 loop spans 13 amino acids.

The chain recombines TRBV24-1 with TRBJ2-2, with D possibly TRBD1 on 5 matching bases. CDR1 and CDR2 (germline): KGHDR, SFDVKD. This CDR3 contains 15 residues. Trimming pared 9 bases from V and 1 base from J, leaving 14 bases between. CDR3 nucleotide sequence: TGTGCCACCTCCCTGACAGATATGAACACCGGGGAGCTGTTTTTT. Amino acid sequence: CATSLTDMNTGELFF.

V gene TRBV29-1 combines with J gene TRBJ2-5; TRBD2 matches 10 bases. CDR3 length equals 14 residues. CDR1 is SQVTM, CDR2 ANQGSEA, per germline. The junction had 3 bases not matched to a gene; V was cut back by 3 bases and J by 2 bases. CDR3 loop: CSVELAGEQETQYF. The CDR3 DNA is TGCAGCGTTGAGCTAGCGGGGGAACAAGAGACCCAGTACTTC.

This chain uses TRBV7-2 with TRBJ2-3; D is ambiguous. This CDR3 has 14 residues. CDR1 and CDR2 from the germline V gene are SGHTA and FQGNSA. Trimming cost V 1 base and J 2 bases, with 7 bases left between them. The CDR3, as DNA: TGTGCCAGCAGCTTAGGGCTATTCACAGATACGCAGTATTTT. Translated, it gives CASSLGLFTDTQYF.

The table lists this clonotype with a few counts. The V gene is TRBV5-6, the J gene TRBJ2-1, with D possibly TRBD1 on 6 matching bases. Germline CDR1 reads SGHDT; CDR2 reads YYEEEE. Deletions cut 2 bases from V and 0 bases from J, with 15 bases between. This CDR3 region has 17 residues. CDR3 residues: CASSLRQVSNSYNEQFF. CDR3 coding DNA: TGTGCCAGCAGCTTAAGACAGGTATCGAACTCCTACAATGAGCAGTTCTTC.

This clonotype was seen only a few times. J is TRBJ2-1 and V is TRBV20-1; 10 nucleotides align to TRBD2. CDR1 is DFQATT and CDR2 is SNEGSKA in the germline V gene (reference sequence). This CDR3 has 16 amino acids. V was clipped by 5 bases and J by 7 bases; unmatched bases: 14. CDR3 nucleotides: TGCAGTGCTCCTAATTATCTAGCGGGAGACCGTAATGAGCAGTTCTTC. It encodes CSAPNYLAGDRNEQFF.

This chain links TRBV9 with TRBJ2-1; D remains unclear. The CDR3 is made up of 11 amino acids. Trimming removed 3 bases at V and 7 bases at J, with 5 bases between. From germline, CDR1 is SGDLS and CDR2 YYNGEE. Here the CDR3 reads CASSGDNEQFF. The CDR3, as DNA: TGTGCCAGCAGCGGTGATAATGAGCAGTTCTTC.

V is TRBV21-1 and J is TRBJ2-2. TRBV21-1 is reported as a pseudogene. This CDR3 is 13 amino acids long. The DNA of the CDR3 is TGTGCCAGCAGCAATGCTAACACCGGGGAGCTGTTTTTT. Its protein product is CASSNANTGELFF.

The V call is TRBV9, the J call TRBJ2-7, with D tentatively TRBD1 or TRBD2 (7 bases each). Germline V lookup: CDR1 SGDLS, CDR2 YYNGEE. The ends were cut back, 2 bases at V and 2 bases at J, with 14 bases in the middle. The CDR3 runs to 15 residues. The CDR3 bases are TGTGCCAGCAGCGTTGGGGGGGACAGCACCTACGAGCAGTACTTC. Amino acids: CASSVGGDSTYEQYF. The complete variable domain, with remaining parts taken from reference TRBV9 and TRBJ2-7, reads DSGVTQTPKHLITATGQRVTLRCSPRSGDLSVYWYQQSLDQGLQFLIQYYNGEERAKGNILERFSAQQFPDLHSELNLSSLELGDSALYFCASSVGGDSTYEQYFGPGTRLTVT.

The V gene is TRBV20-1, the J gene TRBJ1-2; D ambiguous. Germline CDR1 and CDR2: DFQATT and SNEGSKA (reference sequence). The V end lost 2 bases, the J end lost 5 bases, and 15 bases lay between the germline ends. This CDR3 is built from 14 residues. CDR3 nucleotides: TGCAGTGCTAGAAGTATGCCTGGGCGATATGGCTACACCTTC. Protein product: CSARSMPGRYGYTF.

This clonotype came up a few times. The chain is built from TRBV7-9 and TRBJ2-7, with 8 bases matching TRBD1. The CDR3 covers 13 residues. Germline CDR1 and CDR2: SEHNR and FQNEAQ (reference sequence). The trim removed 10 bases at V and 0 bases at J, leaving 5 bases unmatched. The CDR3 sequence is CATRTGTSYEQYF. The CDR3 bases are TGTGCCACCCGGACAGGGACCTCCTACGAGCAGTACTTC.

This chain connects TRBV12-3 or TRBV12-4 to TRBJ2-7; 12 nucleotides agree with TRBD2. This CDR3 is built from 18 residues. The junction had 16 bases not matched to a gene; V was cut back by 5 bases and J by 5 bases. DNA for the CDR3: TGTGCCAGCAGTCGGACTAGCGGGACGAAAGGAGGACAAGACGAGCAGTACTTC. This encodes CASSRTSGTKGGQDEQYF.

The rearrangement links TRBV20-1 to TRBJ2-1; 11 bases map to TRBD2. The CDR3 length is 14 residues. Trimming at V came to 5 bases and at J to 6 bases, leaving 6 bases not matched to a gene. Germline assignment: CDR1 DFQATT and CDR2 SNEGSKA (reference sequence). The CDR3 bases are TGCAGTGCTGTTAGCGGGAGGGTGGGCAATGAGCAGTTCTTC. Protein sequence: CSAVSGRVGNEQFF.

The CDR3 protein is CASSALEGPKNEQFF. In nucleotides, the CDR3 is TGTGCCAGCAGCGCCCTAGAGGGACCAAAAAATGAGCAGTTCTTC. The chain carries TRBV12-3 or TRBV12-4 and TRBJ2-1; D is possibly TRBD1 or TRBD2 (5 bases each). CDR3 size: 15 residues. The V end lost 6 bases, the J end lost 7 bases, and 19 bases lay between the germline ends.

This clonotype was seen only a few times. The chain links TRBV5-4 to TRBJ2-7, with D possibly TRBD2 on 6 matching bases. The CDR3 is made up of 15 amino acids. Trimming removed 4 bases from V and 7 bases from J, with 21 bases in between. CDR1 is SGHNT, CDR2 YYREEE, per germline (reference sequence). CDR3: CASSPNRGSLLEQYF. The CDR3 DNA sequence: TGTGCCAGCAGCCCCAACCGGGGGAGTCTTTTAGAGCAGTACTTC.

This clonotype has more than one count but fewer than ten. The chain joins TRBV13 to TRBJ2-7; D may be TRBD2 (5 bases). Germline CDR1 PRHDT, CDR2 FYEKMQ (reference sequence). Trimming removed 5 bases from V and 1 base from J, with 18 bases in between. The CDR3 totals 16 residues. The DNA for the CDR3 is TGTGCCAGCAGCCTGACACGGGAAGTTAAGTCCTACGAGCAGTACTTC. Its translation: CASSLTREVKSYEQYF.

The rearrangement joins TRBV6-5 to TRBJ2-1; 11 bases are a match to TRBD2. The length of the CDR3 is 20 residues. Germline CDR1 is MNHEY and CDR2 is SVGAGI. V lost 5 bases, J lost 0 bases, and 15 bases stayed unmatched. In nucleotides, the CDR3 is TGTGCCAGCAGTCAGGACCCCGGGACTAGCGGATCAAGCTCCTACAATGAGCAGTTCTTC. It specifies CASSQDPGTSGSSSYNEQFF.

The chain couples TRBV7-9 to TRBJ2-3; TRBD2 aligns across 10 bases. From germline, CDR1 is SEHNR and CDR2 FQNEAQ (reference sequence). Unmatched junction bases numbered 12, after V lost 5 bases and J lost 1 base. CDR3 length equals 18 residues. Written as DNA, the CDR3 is TGTGCCAGCAGCCCCCGGACTAGCGGACGATACCGCACAGATACGCAGTATTTT. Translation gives CASSPRTSGRYRTDTQYF.

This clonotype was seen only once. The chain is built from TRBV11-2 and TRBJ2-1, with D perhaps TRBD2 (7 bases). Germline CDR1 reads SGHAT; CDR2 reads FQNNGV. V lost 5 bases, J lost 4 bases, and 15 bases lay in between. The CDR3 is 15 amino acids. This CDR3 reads CASSPVRGAYNEQFF. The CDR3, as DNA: TGTGCCAGCAGCCCCGTTCGGGGGGCGTACAATGAGCAGTTCTTC.

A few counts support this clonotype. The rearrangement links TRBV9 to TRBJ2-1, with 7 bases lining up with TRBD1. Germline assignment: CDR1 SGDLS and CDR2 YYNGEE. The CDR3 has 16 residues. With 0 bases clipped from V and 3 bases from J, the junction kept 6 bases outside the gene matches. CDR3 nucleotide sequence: TGTGCCAGCAGCGTAGCTGGGGCAGGGGGCTACAATGAGCAGTTCTTC. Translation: CASSVAGAGGYNEQFF.

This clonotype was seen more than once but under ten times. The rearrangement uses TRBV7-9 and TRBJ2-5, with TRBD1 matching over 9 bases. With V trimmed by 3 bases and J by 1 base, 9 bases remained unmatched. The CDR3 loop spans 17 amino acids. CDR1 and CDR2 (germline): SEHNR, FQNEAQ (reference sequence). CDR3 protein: CASSFLPGQGSQETQYF. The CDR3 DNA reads TGTGCCAGCAGCTTCCTACCGGGACAGGGTAGCCAAGAGACCCAGTACTTC.

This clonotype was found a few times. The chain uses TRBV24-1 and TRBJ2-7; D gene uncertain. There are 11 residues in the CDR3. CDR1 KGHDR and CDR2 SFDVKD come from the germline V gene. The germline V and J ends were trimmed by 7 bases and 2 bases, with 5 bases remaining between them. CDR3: CATSQAYEQYF. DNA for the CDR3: TGTGCCACCAGCCAAGCCTACGAGCAGTACTTC.

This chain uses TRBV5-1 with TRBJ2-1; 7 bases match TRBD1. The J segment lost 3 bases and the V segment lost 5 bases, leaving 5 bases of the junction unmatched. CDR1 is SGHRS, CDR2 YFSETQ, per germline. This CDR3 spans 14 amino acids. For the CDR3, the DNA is TGCGCCAGCAGGCCGACAGGGATCTACAATGAGCAGTTCTTC. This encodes CASRPTGIYNEQFF. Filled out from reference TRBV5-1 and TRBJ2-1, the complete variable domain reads KAGVTQTPRYLIKTRGQQVTLSCSPISGHRSVSWYQQTPGQGLQFLFEYFSETQRNKGNFPGRFSGRQFSNSRSEMNVSTLELGDSALYLCASRPTGIYNEQFFGPGTRLTVL.

CDR3 DNA: TGTGCCAGCAGCCCCGAAACTCAATTTAATCAGCCCCAGCATTTT. It is translated as CASSPETQFNQPQHF. This chain uses TRBV7-6 with TRBJ1-5; no definite D call. The CDR3 length is 15 residues. The V gene lost 5 bases and the J gene lost 4 bases, with 15 bases spanning the gap. CDR1 and CDR2 (germline): SGHVS, FNYEAQ. Based on the CDR3 plus reference TRBV7-6 and TRBJ1-5, the full variable domain is GAGVSQSPRYKVTKRGQDVALRCDPISGHVSLYWYRQALGQGPEFLTYFNYEAQQDKSGLPNDRFSAERPEGSISTLTIQRTEQRDSAMYRCASSPETQFNQPQHFGDGTRLSIL.